This T cell receptor (beta chain) comes out of a study of early T cells in non-severe SARS-CoV-2 infection. Unique molecular identifiers tagged individual cDNA molecules. One entry per CDR3 protein results from TCRdb running MiXCR on the 5' RACE reads. The table shows about 110,000 distinct CDR3 sequences, with 10% to 15% occurring only once. This CDR3 contains 15 residues. The V gene lost 5 bases and the J gene lost 6 bases, with 17 bases spanning the gap. Per germline, CDR1 MDHEN and CDR2 SYDVKM. This clonotype was counted ten times or more. This chain uses TRBV28 with TRBJ1-5, with a weak D call TRBD1 (6 bases). The receptor's source is an adult who was a healthcare worker with PCR-confirmed SARS-CoV-2 infection or an uninfected control (not recorded which). This specimen consisted of whole blood, obtained at baseline. The CDR3 is CASSLPRGGRQPQHF. CDR3 in DNA: TGTGCCAGCAGTCTACCCAGGGGAGGTCGTCAGCCCCAGCATTTT.